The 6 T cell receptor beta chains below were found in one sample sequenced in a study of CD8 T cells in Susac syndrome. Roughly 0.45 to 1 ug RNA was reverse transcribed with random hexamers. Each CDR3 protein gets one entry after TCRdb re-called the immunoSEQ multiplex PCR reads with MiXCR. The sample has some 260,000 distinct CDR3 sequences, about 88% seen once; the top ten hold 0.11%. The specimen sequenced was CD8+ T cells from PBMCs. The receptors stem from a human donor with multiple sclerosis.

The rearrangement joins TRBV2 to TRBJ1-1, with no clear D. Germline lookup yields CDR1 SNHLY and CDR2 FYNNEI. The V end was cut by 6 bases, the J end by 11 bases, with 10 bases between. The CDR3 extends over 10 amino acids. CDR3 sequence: CASRGPRAFF. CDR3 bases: TGTGCCAGCAGGGGTCCTCGGGCTTTCTTT. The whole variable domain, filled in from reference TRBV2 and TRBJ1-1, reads EPEVTQTPSHQVTQMGQEVILRCVPISNHLYFYWYRQILGQKVEFLVSFYNNEISEKSEIFDDQFSVERPDGSNFTLKIRSTKLEDSAMYFCASRGPRAFFGQGTRLTVV.

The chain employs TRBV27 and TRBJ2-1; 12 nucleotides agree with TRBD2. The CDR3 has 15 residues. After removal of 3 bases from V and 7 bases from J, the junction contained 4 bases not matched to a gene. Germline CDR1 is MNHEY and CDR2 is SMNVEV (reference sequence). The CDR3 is CASSLSLAGGNEQFF. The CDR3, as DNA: TGTGCCAGCAGTTTGAGCCTAGCGGGAGGGAATGAGCAGTTCTTC.

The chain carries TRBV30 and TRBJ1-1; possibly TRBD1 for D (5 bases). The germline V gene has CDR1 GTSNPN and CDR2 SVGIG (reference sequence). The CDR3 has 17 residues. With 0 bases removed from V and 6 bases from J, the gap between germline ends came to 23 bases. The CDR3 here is CAWSVQGAAQNWAEAFF. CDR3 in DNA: TGTGCCTGGAGTGTACAAGGGGCCGCCCAAAACTGGGCTGAAGCTTTCTTT.

CDR3 nucleotide sequence: TGTGCCATCAGTGAGTCGACCAAGGGACAGCGATACTACGAGCAGTACTTC. This codes for CAISESTKGQRYYEQYF. The V and J genes are TRBV10-3 and TRBJ2-7; TRBD1 matches 7 bases. V shed 0 bases, J shed 3 bases, and the junction held 11 bases outside the gene matches. The CDR3 consists of 17 residues. Germline assignment: CDR1 ENHRY and CDR2 SYGVKD.

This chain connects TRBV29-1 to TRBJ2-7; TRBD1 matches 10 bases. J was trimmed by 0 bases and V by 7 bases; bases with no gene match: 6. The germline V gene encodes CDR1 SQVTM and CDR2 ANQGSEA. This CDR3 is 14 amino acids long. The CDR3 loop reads CSGIGQGGSYEQYF. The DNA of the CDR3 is TGCAGCGGGATAGGACAGGGGGGCTCCTACGAGCAGTACTTC.

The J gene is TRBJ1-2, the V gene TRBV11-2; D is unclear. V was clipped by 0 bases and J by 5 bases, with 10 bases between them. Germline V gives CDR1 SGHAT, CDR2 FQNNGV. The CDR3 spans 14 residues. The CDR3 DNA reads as TGTGCCAGCAGCTTAGAAAGAGAGGAGTATGGCTACACCTTC. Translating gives CASSLEREEYGYTF.